Shown below are 25 T cell receptor beta chains from a single sample sequenced in a study of shared clonotypes between healthy human individuals. TCRdb's table, derived via immunoSEQ multiplex PCR, lists solely in-frame clones and lacks some. Of 1.6 million or so clones in the sample, roughly 95% were seen once. Sequencing was performed on naive CD4+ T cells sorted from blood. Subset in this sample: CD45RA+ positively selected. The receptors were gathered from a man younger than 40 in good health.

The chain carries TRBV29-1 and TRBJ2-7; maybe TRBD1 (6 bases). Per the germline V gene, CDR1 is SQVTM and CDR2 is ANQGSEA. The length of the CDR3 is 15 residues. The V end lost 5 bases, the J end lost 7 bases, and 24 bases lay between the germline ends. CDR3 region: CSVTPKGVSLGEQYF. CDR3 DNA: TGCAGCGTTACACCTAAGGGGGTCAGTTTGGGAGAGCAGTACTTC.

The genes are TRBV29-1 and TRBJ2-7; the match to TRBD1 covers 11 bases. The V and J ends lost 8 bases and 5 bases, in that order; junction bases with no gene match: 8. The germline V gene has CDR1 SQVTM and CDR2 ANQGSEA. CDR3 size: 13 residues. The CDR3: CSTPGTGGHEQYF. The CDR3 nucleotides are TGCAGCACCCCCGGGACAGGGGGTCACGAGCAGTACTTC.

Concerning this clone itself: This same CDR3 is encoded by further DNA sequences in the sample. This sequence joins TRBV11-2 and TRBJ2-1; D may be TRBD2 (6 bases). The length of the CDR3 is 13 residues. Germline loops: CDR1 SGHAT, CDR2 FQNNGV. V lost 1 base to trimming and J lost 7 bases, with 8 bases between them. In nucleotides, the CDR3 is TGTGCCAGCAGCTTAGTCGCGGGAAATGAGCAGTTCTTC. Encoded protein: CASSLVAGNEQFF.

The chain couples TRBV9 to TRBJ2-2; tentatively, D is TRBD2 (7 bases). Germline CDR1 reads SGDLS; CDR2 reads YYNGEE. This CDR3 region has 16 residues. With 0 bases removed from V and 4 bases from J, the gap between germline ends came to 13 bases. DNA of the CDR3: TGTGCCAGCAGCGTAGATGAGGGAGGGGGCACCGGGGAGCTGTTTTTT. Protein: CASSVDEGGGTGELFF.

This sequence joins TRBV28 and TRBJ2-1; perhaps TRBD2 as D (6 bases). V lost 5 bases and J lost 9, with 23 bases in between. The germline CDR1 and CDR2 sequences are MDHEN and SYDVKM. The CDR3 has 16 amino acids. CDR3: CASSALGASDLGEQFF. Here the CDR3 DNA reads TGTGCCAGCAGTGCGCTTGGGGCTAGCGACCTGGGTGAGCAGTTCTTC. Full variable domain (rest looked up from reference TRBV28 and TRBJ2-1): DVKVTQSSRYLVKRTGEKVFLECVQDMDHENMFWYRQDPGLGLRLIYFSYDVKMKEKGDIPEGYSVSREKKERFSLILESASTNQTSMYLCASSALGASDLGEQFFGPGTRLTVL.

This rearrangement joins TRBV28 to TRBJ2-7; 7 nucleotides align to TRBD1. Germline values: CDR1 MDHEN, CDR2 SYDVKM. Germline trimming cut 6 bases from V and 9 bases from J; bases unmatched to any gene: 14. This CDR3 region has 14 residues. The DNA for the CDR3 is TGTGCCAGCAGCCCTCGACAGGGTCCAGCGTTGCAGTACTTC. Its translation is CASSPRQGPALQYF. The full variable domain, in which reference TRBV28 and TRBJ2-7 provide the parts outside the CDR3, is DVKVTQSSRYLVKRTGEKVFLECVQDMDHENMFWYRQDPGLGLRLIYFSYDVKMKEKGDIPEGYSVSREKKERFSLILESASTNQTSMYLCASSPRQGPALQYFGPGTRLTVT.

The V and J genes are TRBV5-1 and TRBJ2-1; 8 bases fit TRBD1. CDR1 and CDR2 (germline): SGHRS, YFSETQ. Germline trimming cut 7 bases from V and 0 bases from J; bases unmatched to any gene: 6. The CDR3 runs 15 residues. In DNA form, the CDR3 reads TGCGCCAGCGACAGGGGTAGAGCCTCCTACAATGAGCAGTTCTTC. Translation: CASDRGRASYNEQFF.

The chain combines TRBV29-1 with TRBJ2-5; D unclear. In germline, CDR1 is SQVTM, CDR2 ANQGSEA. The CDR3 covers 12 residues. Trimming stripped 4 bases from V and 1 base from J, with 7 bases between. CDR3 sequence: CSVAHTQETQYF. In DNA form, the CDR3 reads TGCAGCGTTGCGCATACCCAAGAGACCCAGTACTTC.

The chain joins TRBV13 to TRBJ2-7; a weak D match, TRBD1 (6 bases). Trimming took 4 bases from V and 0 from J, leaving 13 bases between them. Germline V gives CDR1 PRHDT, CDR2 FYEKMQ (reference sequence). This CDR3 has 15 residues. CDR3 coding DNA: TGTGCCAGCAGCTCGAACCGGGACAACTCCTACGAGCAGTACTTC. It encodes CASSSNRDNSYEQYF.

The V call is TRBV5-1, the J call TRBJ1-5; TRBD1 might be the D (5 bases). Germline CDR1 and CDR2: SGHRS and YFSETQ. Trimming left V 2 bases short and J 9 bases short, with 9 bases between. This CDR3 spans 12 amino acids. CDR3: CASSFPGGPQHF. CDR3 in DNA: TGCGCCAGCAGCTTCCCGGGGGGGCCCCAGCATTTT.

This chain connects TRBV9 to TRBJ2-7, with 9 positions matching TRBD1. CDR1 and CDR2 (germline): SGDLS, YYNGEE. Germline trimming cut 5 bases from V and 3 bases from J; bases unmatched to any gene: 15. This CDR3 is 17 amino acids long. The CDR3 region is CASRDPTGTGLFYEQYF. CDR3 coding DNA: TGTGCCAGCAGGGACCCAACCGGGACAGGGCTTTTCTACGAGCAGTACTTC.

This clone was found a few times. The J gene is TRBJ1-5, the V gene TRBV21-1. TRBV21-1 is termed a pseudogene. The CDR3 extends over 11 amino acids. The DNA of the CDR3 is TGTGCCAGCGCGGGGGCGAAGCCCCAGCATTTT. This gives the protein CASAGAKPQHF.

The chain couples TRBV5-1 to TRBJ2-5; 8 nucleotides match TRBD2. CDR1 and CDR2 from the germline V gene are SGHRS and YFSETQ. The CDR3 sequence is 16 residues long. With 0 bases clipped from V and 5 bases from J, the junction kept 9 bases outside the gene matches. DNA of the CDR3: TGCGCCAGCAGCTTGGATTCGGCGGGAGGACGGGAGACCCAGTACTTC. It encodes CASSLDSAGGRETQYF.

The V call is TRBV19, the J call TRBJ1-5; no firm D call. From germline, CDR1 is LNHDA and CDR2 SQIVND (reference sequence). The CDR3 consists of 15 residues. V was clipped by 3 bases and J by 3 bases, with 12 bases between them. As DNA, the CDR3 is TGTGCCAGTAGTATTCTAGCCAGGTACAATCAGCCCCAGCATTTT. Translating it yields CASSILARYNQPQHF.

The chain has TRBV25-1 and TRBJ2-7; no reliable D call. CDR3 length: 11 residues. CDR1 is MGHDK, CDR2 SYGVNS, per germline. V lost 3 bases to trimming and J lost 6 bases, with 6 bases between them. The DNA of the CDR3 is TGTGCCAGCAGTGATCCCCTCGAGCAGTACTTC. Its translation: CASSDPLEQYF.

The rearrangement links TRBV2 to TRBJ1-2, with 7 bases matching TRBD1. This CDR3 is 13 amino acids long. J gave up 5 bases and V 6 bases, and 6 bases lay outside the gene matches. CDR1 and CDR2 (germline): SNHLY, FYNNEI. In DNA form, the CDR3 reads TGTGCCAGCAGAATAGACAGGGATTATGGCTACACCTTC. Translated, it gives CASRIDRDYGYTF.

This chain uses TRBV18 with TRBJ1-4; D unclear. The CDR3 loop spans 13 amino acids. Per the germline V gene, CDR1 is KGHSH and CDR2 is LQKENI. Trimming cost V 4 bases and J 2 bases, with 5 bases left between them. The CDR3 region is CASSQQTNEKLFF. DNA for the CDR3: TGTGCCAGCTCACAACAGACTAATGAAAAACTGTTTTTT.

The CDR3 loop is CASSVEEGIGTLGAFF. The CDR3 nucleotides are TGTGCCAGCAGCGTAGAGGAGGGTATTGGAACACTGGGAGCTTTCTTT. The gene calls are TRBV9 and TRBJ1-1; D remains unclear. V was shortened by 0 bases and J by 10 bases, with 22 bases between the two germline ends. The CDR3 runs 16 residues. The V gene's germline CDR1 is SGDLS and CDR2 YYNGEE.

The V and J genes are TRBV27 and TRBJ2-1; TRBD2 matches at 7 bases. Germline CDR1 is MNHEY and CDR2 is SMNVEV (reference sequence). This CDR3 is built from 15 residues. Trimming at V came to 6 bases and at J to 6 bases, leaving 11 bases not matched to a gene. The CDR3 reads CASRLPGTTGNEQFF. The CDR3 DNA follows: TGTGCCAGCAGACTCCCCGGGACTACCGGCAATGAGCAGTTCTTC.

The chain uses TRBV10-1 and TRBJ2-7; D is perhaps TRBD1 or TRBD2 (5 bases each). CDR1 is WNHNN and CDR2 is SYGVQD in the germline V gene (reference sequence). V lost 6 bases, J lost 3 bases, and 12 bases lay in between. There are 13 residues in the CDR3. This CDR3 is CASSTGTGYEQYF. CDR3 bases: TGCGCCAGCAGCACCGGGACGGGCTACGAGCAGTACTTC.

The chain has TRBV30 and TRBJ1-4, with D possibly matching TRBD1 (6 bases). V was shortened by 7 bases and J by 4 bases, with 10 bases between the two germline ends. Germline CDR1 and CDR2: GTSNPN and SVGIG (reference sequence). CDR3 size: 12 residues. In DNA, the CDR3 is TGTGCCTCGGACAGTTATAATGAAAAACTGTTTTTT. Translating gives CASDSYNEKLFF.

Written as DNA, the CDR3 is TGTGCCAGCGGTAGCGGGAGGGTTAATGAGCAGTTCTTC. Translation gives CASGSGRVNEQFF. The rearrangement links TRBV19 to TRBJ2-1; the match to TRBD2 covers 11 bases. The CDR3 is 13 residues long. From germline, CDR1 is LNHDA and CDR2 SQIVND (reference sequence). With V trimmed by 9 bases and J by 7 bases, 5 bases remained unmatched.

V is TRBV9 and J is TRBJ2-5; 9 nucleotides align to TRBD2. After removal of 4 bases from V and 9 bases from J, the junction contained 16 bases not matched to a gene. The CDR3 extends over 16 amino acids. Germline CDR1 reads SGDLS; CDR2 reads YYNGEE. The CDR3 nucleotides read TGTGCCAGCAGCACCCGACTAGCGGAGCCTCCCGGGTCCCAGTACTTC. It specifies CASSTRLAEPPGSQYF. Supplemented by reference TRBV9 and TRBJ2-5, the full variable domain reads DSGVTQTPKHLITATGQRVTLRCSPRSGDLSVYWYQQSLDQGLQFLIQYYNGEERAKGNILERFSAQQFPDLHSELNLSSLELGDSALYFCASSTRLAEPPGSQYFGPGTRLLVL.

The V call is TRBV6-6, the J call TRBJ2-1; 8 nucleotides agree with TRBD2. The CDR3 spans 12 residues. The V gene's germline CDR1 is MNHNY and CDR2 SVGAGI (reference sequence). V trimming: 6 bases; J trimming: 8 bases; junction bases outside the gene matches: 3. This chain's CDR3 is CASRRAGDEQFF. CDR3 bases: TGTGCCAGCAGAAGAGCGGGAGATGAGCAGTTCTTC.

The rearrangement joins TRBV2 to TRBJ1-5; 9 nucleotides agree with TRBD1. With V trimmed by 6 bases and J by 4 bases, 7 bases remained unmatched. There are 15 residues in the CDR3. The germline V gene encodes CDR1 SNHLY and CDR2 FYNNEI. This CDR3 is CASRQGALGNQPQHF. CDR3 sequence (DNA): TGTGCCAGCAGACAGGGGGCCTTGGGAAATCAGCCCCAGCATTTT.